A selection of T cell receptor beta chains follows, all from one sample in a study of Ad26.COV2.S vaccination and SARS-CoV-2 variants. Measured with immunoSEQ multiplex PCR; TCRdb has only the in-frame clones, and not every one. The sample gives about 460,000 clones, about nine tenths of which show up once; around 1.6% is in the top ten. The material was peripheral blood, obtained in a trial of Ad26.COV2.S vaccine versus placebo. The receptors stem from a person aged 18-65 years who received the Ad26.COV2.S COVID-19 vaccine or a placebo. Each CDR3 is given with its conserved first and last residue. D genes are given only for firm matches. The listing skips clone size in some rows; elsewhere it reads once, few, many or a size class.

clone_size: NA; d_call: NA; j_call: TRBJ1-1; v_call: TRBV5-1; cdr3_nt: TGCGCCAGCAGCCCTCAGGGGACAATGAACACTGAAGCTTTCTTT; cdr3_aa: CASSPQGTMNTEAFF
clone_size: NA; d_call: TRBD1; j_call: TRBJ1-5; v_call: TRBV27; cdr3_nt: TGTGCCAGCAGTAACAGACAGCAGGGGGTAAGCAATCAGCCCCAGCATTTT; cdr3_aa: CASSNRQQGVSNQPQHF
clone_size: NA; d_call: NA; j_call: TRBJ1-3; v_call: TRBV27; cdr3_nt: TGTGCCAGCTCCCAAAACGGACCCGGAAACACCATATATTTT; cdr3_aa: CASSQNGPGNTIYF
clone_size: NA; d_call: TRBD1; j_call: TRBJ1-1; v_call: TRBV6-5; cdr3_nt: TGTGCCAGCAGCTTACAGGGGGCGCGGGCTTTCTTT; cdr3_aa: CASSLQGARAFF
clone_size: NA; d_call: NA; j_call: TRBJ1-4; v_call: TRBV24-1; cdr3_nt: TGTGCCACCAGGGGGGAGGGGCCGCGTGAAAAACTGTTTTTT; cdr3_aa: CATRGEGPREKLFF
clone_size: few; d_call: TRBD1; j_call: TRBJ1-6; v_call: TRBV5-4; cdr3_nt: TGTGCCAGCAGCTTAGGACAGGTTAATTCACCCCTCCACTTT; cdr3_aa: CASSLGQVNSPLHF
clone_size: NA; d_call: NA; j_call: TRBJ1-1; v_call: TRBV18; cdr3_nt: TGTGCCAGCTCCCCCAGAGTGGCCAACACTGAAGCTTTCTTT; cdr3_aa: CASSPRVANTEAFF
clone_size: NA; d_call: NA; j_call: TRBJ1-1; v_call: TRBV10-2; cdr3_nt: TGCGCCAGCAGTGAGTTATGGGAGAACACTGAAGCTTTCTTT; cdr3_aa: CASSELWENTEAFF
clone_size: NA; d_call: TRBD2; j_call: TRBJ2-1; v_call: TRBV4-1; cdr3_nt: TGCGCCAGCAGCCCCTCTCCGGGACTAGCGGGAGGAGGAGAGCAGTTCTTC; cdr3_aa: CASSPSPGLAGGGEQFF
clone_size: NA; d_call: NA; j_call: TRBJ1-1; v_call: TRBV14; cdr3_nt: TGTGCCAGCAGCCAAGATTCGACAGTCAGGGCTTTCTTT; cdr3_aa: CASSQDSTVRAFF
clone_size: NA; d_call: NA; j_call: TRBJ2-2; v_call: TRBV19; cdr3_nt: TGTGCCAGTAGTATAGAGGGCGGGGAGCTGTTTTTT; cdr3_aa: CASSIEGGELFF
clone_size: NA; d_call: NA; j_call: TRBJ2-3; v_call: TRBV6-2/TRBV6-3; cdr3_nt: TGTGCCAGCAGTGCCGGGACAATGACAGATACGCAGTATTTT; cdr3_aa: CASSAGTMTDTQYF
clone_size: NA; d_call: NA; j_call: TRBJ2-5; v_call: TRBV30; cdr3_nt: TGTGCCTGGAGTGTATCGGAGACCCAGTACTTC; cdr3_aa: CAWSVSETQYF
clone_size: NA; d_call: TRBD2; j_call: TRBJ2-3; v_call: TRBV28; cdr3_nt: TGTGCCAGCAGTTCCTCCCCTTCGGGAGGGACAGATACGCAGTATTTT; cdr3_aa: CASSSSPSGGTDTQYF
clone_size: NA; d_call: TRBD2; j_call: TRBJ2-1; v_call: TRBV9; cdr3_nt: TGTGCCAGCAGCGTAGCGGGAGGGCCCTATGAGCAGTTCTTC; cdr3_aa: CASSVAGGPYEQFF
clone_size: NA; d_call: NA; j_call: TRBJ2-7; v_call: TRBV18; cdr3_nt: TGTGCCAGCTCACCTCGGGACGGCTCCTACGAGCAGTACTTC; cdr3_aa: CASSPRDGSYEQYF
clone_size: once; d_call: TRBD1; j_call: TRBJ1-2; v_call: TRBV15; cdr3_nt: TGTGCCACCAGCACGTACCCGGGACAGAGCTATGGCTACACCTTC; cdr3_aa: CATSTYPGQSYGYTF
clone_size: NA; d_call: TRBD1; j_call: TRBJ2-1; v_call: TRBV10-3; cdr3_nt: TGTGCCATCAGTCCTTCGGATGGCAGGGGGCCTAACAATGAGCAGTTCTTC; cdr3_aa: CAISPSDGRGPNNEQFF
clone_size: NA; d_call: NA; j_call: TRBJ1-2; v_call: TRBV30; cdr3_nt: TGTGCCTGGAGTTCCCAGACCTCGGGGGGCCGAAACTATGGCTACACCTTC; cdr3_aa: CAWSSQTSGGRNYGYTF
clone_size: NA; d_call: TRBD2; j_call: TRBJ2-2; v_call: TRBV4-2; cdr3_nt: TGTGCCAGCACCCCCGTCGGACTAGCGGGAGGATACACCGGGGAGCTGTTTTTT; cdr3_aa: CASTPVGLAGGYTGELFF
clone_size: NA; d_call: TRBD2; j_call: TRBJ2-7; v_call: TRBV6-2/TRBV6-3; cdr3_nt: TGTGCCAGCAGTTTCGACGGGGGGTGGGTTACCTACGAGCAGTACTTC; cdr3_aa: CASSFDGGWVTYEQYF
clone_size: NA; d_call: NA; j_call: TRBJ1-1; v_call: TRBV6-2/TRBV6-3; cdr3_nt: TGTGCCAGCAGCAAGCAAGGGCGGGCTTTCTTT; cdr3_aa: CASSKQGRAFF
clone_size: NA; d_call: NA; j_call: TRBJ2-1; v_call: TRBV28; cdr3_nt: TGTGCCAGCAGTCCCCTAGGGGCGGGGCTGACCTACAATGAGCAGTTCTTC; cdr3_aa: CASSPLGAGLTYNEQFF
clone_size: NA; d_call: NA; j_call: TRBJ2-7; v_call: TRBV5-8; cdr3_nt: TGTGCCAGCAGCTTGGAGATGAGTTCAGGCCTGTACGAGCAGTACTTC; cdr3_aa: CASSLEMSSGLYEQYF
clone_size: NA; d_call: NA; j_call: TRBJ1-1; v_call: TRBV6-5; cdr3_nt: TGTGCCAGCAGTTACTCGAGGCAGGTGAAGAAAGCTTTCTTT; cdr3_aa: CASSYSRQVKKAFF
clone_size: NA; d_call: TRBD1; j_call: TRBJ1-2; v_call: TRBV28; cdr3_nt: TGTGCCAGCAGTTTCGACAGGGTTCAACACTATGGCTACACCTTC; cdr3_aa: CASSFDRVQHYGYTF
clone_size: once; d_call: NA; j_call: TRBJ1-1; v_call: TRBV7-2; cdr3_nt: TGTGCCAGCAGCTTAGACTCGGCGGGTGAAGCTTTCTTT; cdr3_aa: CASSLDSAGEAFF
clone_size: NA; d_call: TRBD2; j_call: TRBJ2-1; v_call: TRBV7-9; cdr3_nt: TGTGCCAGCAGCGCCCGGACTAGCGGGGGGGCCCCCACTACAAATGAGCAGTTCTTC; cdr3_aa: CASSARTSGGAPTTNEQFF
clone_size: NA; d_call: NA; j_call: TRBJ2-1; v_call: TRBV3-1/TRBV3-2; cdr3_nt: TGTGCCAGCAGCCAAGATCGGCACAATGAGCAGTTCTTC; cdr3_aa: CASSQDRHNEQFF
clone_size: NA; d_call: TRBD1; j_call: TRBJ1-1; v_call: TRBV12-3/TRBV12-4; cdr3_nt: TGTGCCAGCAGTTTAGCGAGGACAGGGGCAGCTTTCTTT; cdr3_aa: CASSLARTGAAFF